What follows are 15 T cell receptor beta chains derived from one specimen sequenced in a study of response to subunit inactivated influenza vaccine. TCRdb re-analysed the RT-PCR reads in MiXCR, keeping a single row per CDR3 protein. The sample holds fewer than 600,000 distinct CDR3 sequences, about 7.2% seen once. The source material was PBMCs from blood, sampled roughly 24 months after vaccination. Receptor source: a man aged 50 to 69 who received an inactivated influenza vaccine.

This clonotype was counted a few times. J is TRBJ2-3 and V is TRBV6-4, with 7 bases matching TRBD2. Per germline, CDR1 MRHNA and CDR2 SNTAGT. V lost 7 bases and J lost 3; bases outside the gene matches: 7. The CDR3 runs 14 residues. The CDR3 coding sequence is TGTGCCAGCACGGAGCGGGGAAGTACAGATACGCAGTATTTT. Its protein product is CASTERGSTDTQYF.

The chain combines TRBV28 with TRBJ2-5, with 9 bases fitting TRBD1. Germline V lookup: CDR1 MDHEN, CDR2 SYDVKM. The CDR3 contains 15 residues. The V gene end was trimmed by 3 bases and the J gene end by 5 bases; junction bases not matched to a gene: 7. The CDR3 DNA reads TGTGCCAGCAGTTTGACAGGGGGACTCGTCGAGACCCAGTACTTC. Translation: CASSLTGGLVETQYF. Filled out from reference TRBV28 and TRBJ2-5, the complete variable domain reads DVKVTQSSRYLVKRTGEKVFLECVQDMDHENMFWYRQDPGLGLRLIYFSYDVKMKEKGDIPEGYSVSREKKERFSLILESASTNQTSMYLCASSLTGGLVETQYFGPGTRLLVL.

This chain joins TRBV2 and TRBJ1-2; no reliable D call. There are 12 residues in the CDR3. In germline, CDR1 is SNHLY, CDR2 FYNNEI. V lost 5 bases to trimming and J lost 7 bases, with 11 bases between them. The CDR3: CASSQGPGGYTF. In DNA, the CDR3 is TGTGCCAGCAGTCAAGGTCCGGGTGGCTACACCTTC.

This clonotype was counted between two and nine times. The chain couples TRBV14 to TRBJ2-5; the D gene is possibly TRBD1 (5 bases). Germline assignment: CDR1 SGHDN and CDR2 FVKESK. The CDR3 consists of 13 residues. The V end lost 1 base, the J end lost 7 bases, and 10 bases lay between the germline ends. This CDR3 reads CASSQVARGTQYF. CDR3 nucleotide sequence: TGTGCCAGCAGCCAAGTCGCTAGGGGGACCCAGTACTTC. The full variable domain, completed using reference TRBV14 and TRBJ2-5, is EAGVTQFPSHSVIEKGQTVTLRCDPISGHDNLYWYRRVMGKEIKFLLHFVKESKQDESGMPNNRFLAERTGGTYSTLKVQPAELEDSGVYFCASSQVARGTQYFGPGTRLLVL.

Only a few counts were recorded for this clonotype. The CDR3 DNA follows: TGTGCCAGCAGCCGCAACCCGGGACTTCTCTACAATGAGCAGTTCTTC. Translation gives CASSRNPGLLYNEQFF. The chain is built from TRBV14 and TRBJ2-1, with D possibly TRBD2 on 6 matching bases. This CDR3 region has 16 residues. Trimming removed 4 bases at V and 3 bases at J, with 16 bases between. In germline, CDR1 is SGHDN, CDR2 FVKESK.

The V call is TRBV7-2, the J call TRBJ2-1; TRBD1 matches at 8 bases. Losses at the gene ends were 5 bases for V and 10 bases for J; bases not matched to a gene: 7. In germline, CDR1 is SGHTA, CDR2 FQGNSA. This CDR3 has 13 residues. In nucleotides, the CDR3 is TGTGCCAGCAGCACGTCAGGGGGCCTCGAGCAGTTCTTC. This gives the protein CASSTSGGLEQFF. Based on the CDR3 plus reference TRBV7-2 and TRBJ2-1, the full variable domain is GAGVSQSPSNKVTEKGKDVELRCDPISGHTALYWYRQSLGQGLEFLIYFQGNSAPDKSGLPSDRFSAERTGGSVSTLTIQRTQQEDSAVYLCASSTSGGLEQFFGPGTRLTVL.

CDR3 sequence reads: CASSPTGSGRAYEQYF. DNA for the CDR3: TGTGCCAGCAGCCCGACGGGTAGCGGAAGGGCCTACGAGCAGTACTTC. The rearrangement links TRBV12-3 or TRBV12-4 to TRBJ2-7; D may be TRBD2 (6 bases). There are 16 residues in the CDR3. Trimming removed 6 bases at V and 2 bases at J, with 20 bases between.

V gene TRBV29-1 combines with J gene TRBJ1-2; D unresolved. V dropped 3 bases and J dropped 4 bases, with 15 bases sitting between them. Looked up from germline, CDR1 is SQVTM and CDR2 is ANQGSEA. The CDR3 covers 14 residues. The CDR3 reads CSVDDRAGPYGYTF. The CDR3 DNA reads TGCAGCGTTGATGATAGGGCAGGCCCCTATGGCTACACCTTC.

This clonotype has at least ten counts. The gene calls are TRBV5-1 and TRBJ2-2; D not resolved. Germline CDR1 reads SGHRS; CDR2 reads YFSETQ. This CDR3 has 12 amino acids. The ends were cut back, 4 bases at V and 7 bases at J, with 8 bases in the middle. CDR3 amino acids: CASSNGNGELFF. The CDR3, as DNA: TGCGCCAGCAGCAACGGTAACGGGGAGCTGTTTTTT.

The V call is TRBV30, the J call TRBJ1-2; 8 nucleotides match TRBD1. V gave up 1 base and J gave up 4 bases; unmatched junction bases: 2. This CDR3 is 13 amino acids long. In germline, CDR1 is GTSNPN, CDR2 SVGIG (reference sequence). Written as DNA, the CDR3 is TGTGCCTGGAGTGCAGGGGGCGTCTATGGCTACACCTTC. The encoded protein is CAWSAGGVYGYTF.

Ten or more counts support this clonotype. The chain links TRBV6-2 or TRBV6-3 to TRBJ2-2; unclear D gene. The germline CDR1 and CDR2 sequences are MNHEY and SVGEGT. The CDR3 consists of 12 residues. Trimming pared 5 bases from V and 5 bases from J, leaving 6 bases between. The CDR3 loop is CASSLRTGELFF. The CDR3 DNA reads as TGTGCCAGCAGTCTGCGGACCGGGGAGCTGTTTTTT.

The genes are TRBV7-8 and TRBJ2-1, with D hard to call. CDR1 is SGHVS, CDR2 FQNEAQ, per germline. The CDR3 is 14 amino acids. V was shortened by 3 bases and J by 2 bases, with 8 bases between the two germline ends. CDR3 DNA: TGTGCCAGCAGCTTGACACCCCCCTACAATGAGCAGTTCTTC. Encoded protein: CASSLTPPYNEQFF. Using reference TRBV7-8 and TRBJ2-1 for the parts outside the CDR3, the full variable domain is GAGVSQSPRYKVAKRGQDVALRCDPISGHVSLFWYQQALGQGPEFLTYFQNEAQLDKSGLPSDRFFAERPEGSVSTLKIQRTQQEDSAVYLCASSLTPPYNEQFFGPGTRLTVL.

This chain uses TRBV5-1 with TRBJ2-3; tentative D call: TRBD2 (6 bases). Germline V gene sequence: CDR1 SGHRS, CDR2 YFSETQ. This CDR3 comprises 15 residues. V was pared by 0 bases and J by 4 bases, with 12 bases between. CDR3: CASSLGSRRADTQYF. The CDR3 DNA sequence: TGCGCCAGCAGCTTGGGATCTCGGAGGGCAGATACGCAGTATTTT. Looking up the rest from reference TRBV5-1 and TRBJ2-3 gives the full variable domain: KAGVTQTPRYLIKTRGQQVTLSCSPISGHRSVSWYQQTPGQGLQFLFEYFSETQRNKGNFPGRFSGRQFSNSRSEMNVSTLELGDSALYLCASSLGSRRADTQYFGPGTRLTVL.

This clonotype was seen at least ten times. The chain joins TRBV12-3 or TRBV12-4 to TRBJ1-6; D not certain. With 3 bases removed from V and 7 bases from J, the gap between germline ends came to 4 bases. The CDR3 has 12 amino acids. The CDR3 region has the DNA TGTGCCAGCAGTTTCTTGAATTCACCCCTCCACTTT. The encoded protein is CASSFLNSPLHF.

This clonotype was observed a handful of times. This chain uses TRBV4-1 with TRBJ1-1; D unclear. The germline V and J ends were trimmed by 0 bases and 5 bases, with 13 bases remaining between them. CDR1 and CDR2 (germline): MGHRA, YSYEKL. CDR3 length: 15 amino acids. CDR3 amino acids: CASSQDHGGRTEAFF. The CDR3 DNA reads as TGCGCCAGCAGCCAAGATCATGGCGGACGGACTGAAGCTTTCTTT.